This T cell receptor beta chain was captured in a study of technical replicates of blood from a few donors. Generated by immunoSEQ multiplex PCR, the TCRdb table keeps only in-frame clones and is missing some. The table lists over 70,000 clones, roughly 96% of them singletons. Germline values: CDR1 MDHEN, CDR2 SYDVKM. Trimming removed 2 bases at V and 1 base at J, with 8 bases between. The CDR3 is 14 residues long. The chain has TRBV28 and TRBJ2-5, with unresolved D. This TCR derives from a human donor in good health. The sequenced sample was T cells isolated from PBMCs. The CDR3 reads CASSLGQIQETQYF. CDR3 coding DNA: TGTGCCAGCAGTTTAGGCCAGATCCAAGAGACCCAGTACTTC.